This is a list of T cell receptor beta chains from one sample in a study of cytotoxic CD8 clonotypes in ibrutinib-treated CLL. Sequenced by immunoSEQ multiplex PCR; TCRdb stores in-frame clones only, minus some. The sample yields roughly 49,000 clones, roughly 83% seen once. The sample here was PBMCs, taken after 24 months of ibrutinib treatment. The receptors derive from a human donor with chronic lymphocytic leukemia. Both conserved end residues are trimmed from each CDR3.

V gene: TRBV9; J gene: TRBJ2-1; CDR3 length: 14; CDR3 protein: ASSVDPAGAYNEQF
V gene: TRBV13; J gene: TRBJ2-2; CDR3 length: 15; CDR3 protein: ASSFVGSDRGTGELF
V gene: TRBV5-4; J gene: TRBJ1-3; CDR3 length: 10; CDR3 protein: ASRGNGDTIY
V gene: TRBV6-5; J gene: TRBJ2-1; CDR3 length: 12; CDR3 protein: ASSSLTGYNEQF
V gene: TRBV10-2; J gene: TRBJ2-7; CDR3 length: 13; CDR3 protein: ASREGTSGSYEQY
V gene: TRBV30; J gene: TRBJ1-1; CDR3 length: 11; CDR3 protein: AWNPTPNTEAF
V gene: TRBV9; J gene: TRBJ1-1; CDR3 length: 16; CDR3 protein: ASSAETIPGRMNTEAF
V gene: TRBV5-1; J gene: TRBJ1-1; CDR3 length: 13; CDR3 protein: ASSPTDRSNTEAF
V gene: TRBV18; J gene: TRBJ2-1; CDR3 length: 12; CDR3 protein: ASSVSGTDNEQF
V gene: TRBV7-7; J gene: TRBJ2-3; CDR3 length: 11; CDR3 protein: ASSLAGGDTQY
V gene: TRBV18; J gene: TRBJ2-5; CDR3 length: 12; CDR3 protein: ASSSETGGETQY
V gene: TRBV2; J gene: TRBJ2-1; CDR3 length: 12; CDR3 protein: ASRNRAQNNEQF
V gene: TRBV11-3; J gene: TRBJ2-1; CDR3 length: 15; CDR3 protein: ASSLDRTSGSYNEQF
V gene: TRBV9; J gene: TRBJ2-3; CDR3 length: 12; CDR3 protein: ASPIPGLTDTQY
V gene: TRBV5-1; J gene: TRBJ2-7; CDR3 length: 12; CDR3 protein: ASRPRDRAHEQY
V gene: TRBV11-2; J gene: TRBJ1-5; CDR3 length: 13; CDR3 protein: ASSLGSLSNQPQH
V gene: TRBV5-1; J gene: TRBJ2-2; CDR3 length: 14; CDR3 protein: ASSPLRPSVTGELF
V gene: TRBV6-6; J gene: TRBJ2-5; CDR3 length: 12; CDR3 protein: ASSYSAAQETQY
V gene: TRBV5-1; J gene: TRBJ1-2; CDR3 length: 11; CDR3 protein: ASSLAVNYGYT
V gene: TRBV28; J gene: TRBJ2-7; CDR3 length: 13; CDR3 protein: ASSSAGTGTYEQY
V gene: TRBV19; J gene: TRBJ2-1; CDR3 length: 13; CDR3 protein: ASAPGAVKHNEQF
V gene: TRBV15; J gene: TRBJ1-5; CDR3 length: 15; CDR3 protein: ATSRGDAWGVDQPQH
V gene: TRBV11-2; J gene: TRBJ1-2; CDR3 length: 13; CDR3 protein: ASSFLTGRDDGYT
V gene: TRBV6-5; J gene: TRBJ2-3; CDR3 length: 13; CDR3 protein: ASSRTSGSTDTQY
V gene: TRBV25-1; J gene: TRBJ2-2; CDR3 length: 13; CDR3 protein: ASSWAGGSTGELF
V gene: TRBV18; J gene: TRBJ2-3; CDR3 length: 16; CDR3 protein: ASSPRRTQLPSTDTQY
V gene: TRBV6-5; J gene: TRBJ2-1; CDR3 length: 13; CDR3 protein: ASSYNPAGANEQF
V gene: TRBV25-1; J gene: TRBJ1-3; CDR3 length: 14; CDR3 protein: ASSNPTAYSGNTIY
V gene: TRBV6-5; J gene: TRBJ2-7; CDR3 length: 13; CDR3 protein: ASSYMQGSTYEQY
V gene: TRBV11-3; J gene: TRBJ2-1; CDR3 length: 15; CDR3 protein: ASSSGVQGRSYNEQF
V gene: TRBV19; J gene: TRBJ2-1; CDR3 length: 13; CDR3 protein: ASSIGRGGYNEQF
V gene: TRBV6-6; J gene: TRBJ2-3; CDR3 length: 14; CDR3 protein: ASSYSRGPYTDTQY
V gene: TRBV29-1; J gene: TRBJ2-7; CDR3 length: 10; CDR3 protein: SVSILRYEQY
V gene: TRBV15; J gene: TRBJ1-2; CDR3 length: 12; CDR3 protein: ATSRDQALNGYT
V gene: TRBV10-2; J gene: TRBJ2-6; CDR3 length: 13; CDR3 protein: ASTLDGSGANVLT
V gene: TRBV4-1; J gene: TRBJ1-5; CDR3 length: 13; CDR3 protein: ASSQERAGNQPQH
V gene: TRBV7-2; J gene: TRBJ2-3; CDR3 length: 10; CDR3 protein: ASGSGTHTQY
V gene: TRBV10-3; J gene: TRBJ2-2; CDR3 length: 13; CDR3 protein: AIRPGLANTGELF
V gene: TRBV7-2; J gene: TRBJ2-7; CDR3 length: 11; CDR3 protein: ASSLGTRGEQY
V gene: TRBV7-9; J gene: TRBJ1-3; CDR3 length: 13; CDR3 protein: ASSPQEVKGNTIY
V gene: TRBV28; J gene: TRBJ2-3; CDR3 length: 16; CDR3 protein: ASSSLRGASGRRNTQY
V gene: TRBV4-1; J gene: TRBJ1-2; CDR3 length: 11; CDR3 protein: ASSHDSRYGYT
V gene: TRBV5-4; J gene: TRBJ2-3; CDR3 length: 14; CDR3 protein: ATHRALASSTDTQY
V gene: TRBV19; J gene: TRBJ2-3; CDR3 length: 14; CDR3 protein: ASSGTGLGHTDTQY
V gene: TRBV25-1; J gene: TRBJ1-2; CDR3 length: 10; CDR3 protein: ASRKGGDGYT
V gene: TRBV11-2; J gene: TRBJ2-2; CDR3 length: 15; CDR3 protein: ASSFRLAGGPTGELF
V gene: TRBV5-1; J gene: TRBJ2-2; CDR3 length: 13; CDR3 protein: ASSLFLAGTGELF
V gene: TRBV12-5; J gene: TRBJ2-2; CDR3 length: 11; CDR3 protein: ASGLVPGGELF
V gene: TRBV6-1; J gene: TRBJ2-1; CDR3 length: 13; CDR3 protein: ASRGLAGGTDEQF
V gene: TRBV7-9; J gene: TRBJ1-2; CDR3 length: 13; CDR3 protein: ASSSRVGLNYGYT
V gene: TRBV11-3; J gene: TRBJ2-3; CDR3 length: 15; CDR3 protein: ASSAGLAGGGADTQY
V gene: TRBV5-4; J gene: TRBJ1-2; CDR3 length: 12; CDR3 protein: ASSASGPAYGYT
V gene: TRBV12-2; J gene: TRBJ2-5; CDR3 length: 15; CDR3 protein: ASRCGGPVTLQETQY
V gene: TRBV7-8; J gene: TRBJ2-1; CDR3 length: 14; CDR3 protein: ASSISGTSTYNEQF
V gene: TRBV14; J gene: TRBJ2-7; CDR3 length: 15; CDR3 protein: ASSQVLAGKTIYEQY
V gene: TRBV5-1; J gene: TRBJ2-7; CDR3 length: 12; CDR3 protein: ASSASGSSYEQY
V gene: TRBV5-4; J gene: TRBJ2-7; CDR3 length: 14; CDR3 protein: ASSSSTGGLAGEQY